This TCR beta chain was profiled in a study of cytomegalovirus exposure and HLA in healthy donors. Across the whole study: Unique TCRs from HLA-typed donors, 75 million to 100 million of them, were held in an early data release.

Whole-study results and caveats: It was assumed in the presence/absence analyses that sequencing depth was roughly uniform across donors. Analysis performed later found more than 15,000 TCR beta sequences associated with HLA alleles at 0.05 false discovery rate.

Researchers ran the PCR with 60 Vbeta and 13 Jbeta primers. Generated by immunoSEQ multiplex PCR, the TCRdb table keeps only in-frame clones and is missing some. The repertoire holds fewer than 200,000 clones, with less than 90% as singletons. Note on this clone: The antigen is not known.

J lost 6 bases, V lost 8 bases, and 10 bases had no gene match. The CDR3 is 15 amino acids. Looked up from germline, CDR1 is KGHSH and CDR2 is LQKENI. The origin of this receptor is a woman aged 45-65 years in good health and CMV-seropositive. The material sequenced was PBMCs. The chain is built from TRBV18 and TRBJ1-1; 12 bases match TRBD1. The CDR3 coding sequence is TGTGCCAGCCTCCACCAGGGACAGGGGGCCCCTGAAGCTTTCTTT. Its translation is CASLHQGQGAPEAFF. Looking up the rest from reference TRBV18 and TRBJ1-1 gives the full variable domain: NAGVMQNPRHLVRRRGQEARLRCSPMKGHSHVYWYRQLPEEGLKFMVYLQKENIIDESGMPKERFSAEFPKEGPSILRIQQVVRGDSAAYFCASLHQGQGAPEAFFGQGTRLTVV.